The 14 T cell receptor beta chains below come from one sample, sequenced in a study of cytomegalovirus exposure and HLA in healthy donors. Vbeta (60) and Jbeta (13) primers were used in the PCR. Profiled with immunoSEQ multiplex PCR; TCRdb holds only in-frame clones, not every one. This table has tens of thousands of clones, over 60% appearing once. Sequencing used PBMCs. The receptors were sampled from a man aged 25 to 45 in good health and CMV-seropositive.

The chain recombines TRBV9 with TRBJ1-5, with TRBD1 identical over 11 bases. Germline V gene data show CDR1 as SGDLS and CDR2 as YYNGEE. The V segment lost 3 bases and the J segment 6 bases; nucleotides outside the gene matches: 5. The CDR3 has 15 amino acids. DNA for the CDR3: TGTGCCAGCAGCGGGGGACAGGGGGTCGGTCAGCCCCAGCATTTT. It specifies CASSGGQGVGQPQHF.

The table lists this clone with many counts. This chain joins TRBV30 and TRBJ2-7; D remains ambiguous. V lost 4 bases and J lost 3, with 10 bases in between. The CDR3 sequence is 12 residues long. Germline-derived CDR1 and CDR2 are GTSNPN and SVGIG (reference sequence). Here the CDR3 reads CAWNRKYYEQYF. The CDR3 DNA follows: TGTGCCTGGAACAGAAAATACTACGAGCAGTACTTC. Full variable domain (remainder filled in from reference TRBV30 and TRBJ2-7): SQTIHQWPATLVQPVGSPLSLECTVEGTSNPNLYWYRQAAGRGLQLLFYSVGIGQISSEVPQNLSASRPQDRQFILSSKKLLLSDSGFYLCAWNRKYYEQYFGPGTRLTVT.

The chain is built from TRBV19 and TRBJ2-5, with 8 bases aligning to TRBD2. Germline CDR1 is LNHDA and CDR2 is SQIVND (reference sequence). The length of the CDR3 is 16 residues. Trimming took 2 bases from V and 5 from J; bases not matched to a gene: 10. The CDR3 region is CASSIRAGGGLETQYF. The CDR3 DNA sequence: TGTGCCAGTAGTATACGGGCCGGGGGGGGCCTGGAGACCCAGTACTTC.

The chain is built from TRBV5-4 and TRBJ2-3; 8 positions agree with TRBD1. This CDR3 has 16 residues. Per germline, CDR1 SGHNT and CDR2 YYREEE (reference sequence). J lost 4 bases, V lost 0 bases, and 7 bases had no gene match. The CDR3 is CASSLAGGASADTQYF. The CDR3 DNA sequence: TGTGCCAGCAGCTTGGCAGGGGGCGCTTCTGCAGATACGCAGTATTTT.

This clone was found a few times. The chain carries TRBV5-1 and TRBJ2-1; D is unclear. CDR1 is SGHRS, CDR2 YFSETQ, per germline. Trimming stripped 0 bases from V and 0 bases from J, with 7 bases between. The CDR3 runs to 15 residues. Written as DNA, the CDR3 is TGCGCCAGCAGCTTGGGAGCTAGCTCCTACAATGAGCAGTTCTTC. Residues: CASSLGASSYNEQFF.

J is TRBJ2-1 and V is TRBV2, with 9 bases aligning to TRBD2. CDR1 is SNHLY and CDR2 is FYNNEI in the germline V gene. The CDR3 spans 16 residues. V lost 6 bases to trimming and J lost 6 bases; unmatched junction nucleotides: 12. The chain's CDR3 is CASSPPQRGALNEQFF. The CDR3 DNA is TGTGCCAGCAGCCCCCCTCAGCGGGGGGCCCTCAATGAGCAGTTCTTC.

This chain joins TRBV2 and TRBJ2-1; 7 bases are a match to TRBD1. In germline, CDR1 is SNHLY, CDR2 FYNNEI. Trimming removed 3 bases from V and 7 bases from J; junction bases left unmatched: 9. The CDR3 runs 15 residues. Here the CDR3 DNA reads TGTGCCAGCAGTGAGGAGACAGGGCTGCGGAATGAGCAGTTCTTC. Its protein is CASSEETGLRNEQFF.

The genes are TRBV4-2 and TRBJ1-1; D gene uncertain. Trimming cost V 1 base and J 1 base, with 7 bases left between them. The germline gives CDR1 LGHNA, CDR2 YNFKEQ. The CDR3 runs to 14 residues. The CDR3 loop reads CASSQGQKNTEAFF. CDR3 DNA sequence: TGTGCCAGCAGCCAAGGACAAAAGAACACTGAAGCTTTCTTT.

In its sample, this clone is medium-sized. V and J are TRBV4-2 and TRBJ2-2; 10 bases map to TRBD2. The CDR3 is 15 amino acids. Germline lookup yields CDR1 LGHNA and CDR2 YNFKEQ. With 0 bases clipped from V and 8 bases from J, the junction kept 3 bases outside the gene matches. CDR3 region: CASSQDSGGVGELFF. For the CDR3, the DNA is TGTGCCAGCAGCCAAGACAGCGGGGGGGTTGGGGAGCTGTTTTTT.

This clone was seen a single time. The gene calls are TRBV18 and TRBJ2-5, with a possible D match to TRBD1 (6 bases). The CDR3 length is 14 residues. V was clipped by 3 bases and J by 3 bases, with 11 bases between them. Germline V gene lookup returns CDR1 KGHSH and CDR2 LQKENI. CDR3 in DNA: TGTGCCAGCTCACCGCTATGGACAGAAGAGACCCAGTACTTC. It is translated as CASSPLWTEETQYF.

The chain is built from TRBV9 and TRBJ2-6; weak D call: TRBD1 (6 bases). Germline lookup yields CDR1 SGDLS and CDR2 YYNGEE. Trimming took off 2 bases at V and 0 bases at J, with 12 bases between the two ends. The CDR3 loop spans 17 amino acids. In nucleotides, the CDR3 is TGTGCCAGCAGCGTTGAGACAGGTCCCTCTGGGGCCAACGTCCTGACTTTC. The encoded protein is CASSVETGPSGANVLTF.

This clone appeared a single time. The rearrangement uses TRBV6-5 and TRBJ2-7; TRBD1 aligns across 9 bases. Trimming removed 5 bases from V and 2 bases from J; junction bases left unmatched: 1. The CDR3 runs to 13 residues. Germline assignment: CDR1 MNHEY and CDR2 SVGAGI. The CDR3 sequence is CASSGQGTYEQYF. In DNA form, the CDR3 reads TGTGCCAGCAGTGGACAGGGGACCTACGAGCAGTACTTC.

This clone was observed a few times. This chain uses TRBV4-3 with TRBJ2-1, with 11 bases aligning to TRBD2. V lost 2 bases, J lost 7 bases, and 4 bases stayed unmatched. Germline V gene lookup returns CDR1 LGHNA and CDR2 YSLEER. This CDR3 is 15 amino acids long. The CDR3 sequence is CASSQLAGGPNEQFF. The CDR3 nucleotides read TGCGCCAGCAGCCAACTAGCGGGGGGACCAAATGAGCAGTTCTTC.

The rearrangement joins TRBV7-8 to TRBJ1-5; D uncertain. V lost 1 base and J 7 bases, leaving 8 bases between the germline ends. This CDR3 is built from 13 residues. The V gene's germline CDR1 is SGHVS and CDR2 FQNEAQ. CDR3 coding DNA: TGTGCCAGCAGCTTAGATCAGGCCCAGCCCCAGCATTTT. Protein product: CASSLDQAQPQHF.